This entry lists 31 T cell receptor beta chains sequenced from one sample in a study of technical replicates of blood from several donors. This table comes from immunoSEQ multiplex PCR, and its TCRdb copy is limited to in-frame clones, with some not included. The sample has approximately 65,000 clones, around 87% seen once. Sequenced material: PBMCs. All receptors come from a human donor in good health. Some clones in this sample may be carry-over from other donors' samples.

This clone was recorded once. This rearrangement joins TRBV6-5 to TRBJ1-2, with 7 bases fitting TRBD1. This CDR3 has 13 residues. Germline V lookup: CDR1 MNHEY, CDR2 SVGAGI. V was pared by 4 bases and J by 8 bases, with 7 bases of the junction left unmatched. The CDR3, as DNA: TGTGCCAGCAGTTTACAGGGGTGGGGGGGCTACACCTTC. Its protein product is CASSLQGWGGYTF.

This clone came up once. The chain recombines TRBV15 with TRBJ2-7; 9 positions agree with TRBD1. The length of the CDR3 is 15 residues. The ends lost 0 bases at V and 3 bases at J; junction bases unmatched: 3. Germline V gene data show CDR1 as LNHNV and CDR2 as YYDKDF (reference sequence). The CDR3 sequence is CATSRDVDRGYEQYF. CDR3 in DNA: TGTGCCACCAGCAGAGATGTGGACAGGGGCTACGAGCAGTACTTC.

The chain joins TRBV19 to TRBJ2-3; D unclear. Trimming took 7 bases from V and 1 from J, leaving 6 bases between them. Germline values: CDR1 LNHDA, CDR2 SQIVND (reference sequence). The CDR3 has 12 amino acids. The CDR3, as DNA: TGTGCCAGTAACGCGGGCACAGATACGCAGTATTTT. It specifies CASNAGTDTQYF.

The chain is built from TRBV9 and TRBJ1-1, with D unclear. Germline V lookup: CDR1 SGDLS, CDR2 YYNGEE. The CDR3 consists of 14 residues. V lost 0 bases to trimming and J lost 2 bases, with 8 bases between them. The CDR3 DNA sequence: TGTGCCAGCAGCGTAGTCCCCCCTAACACTGAAGCTTTCTTT. Translation: CASSVVPPNTEAFF.

This clone showed up just a few times. The chain joins TRBV20-1 to TRBJ1-4; no definite D call. V was trimmed by 5 bases and J by 7 bases, leaving 5 bases between them. Germline V gene lookup returns CDR1 DFQATT and CDR2 SNEGSKA (reference sequence). The CDR3 covers 10 residues. In DNA form, the CDR3 reads TGCAGTGCTCAAGCTGAAAAACTGTTTTTT. Translating gives CSAQAEKLFF.

V is TRBV30 and J is TRBJ1-2; TRBD1 aligns across 8 bases. This CDR3 contains 14 residues. The V gene's germline CDR1 is GTSNPN and CDR2 SVGIG (reference sequence). The trim removed 1 base at V and 8 bases at J, leaving 9 bases unmatched. The CDR3, as DNA: TGTGCCTGGAGTGGTACAGGGGGTATTAGCGGCTACACCTTC. Its protein product is CAWSGTGGISGYTF.

V gene TRBV7-9 combines with J gene TRBJ1-5, with TRBD1 matching 11 bases. This CDR3 is built from 15 residues. The V segment lost 6 bases and the J segment 6 bases; nucleotides outside the gene matches: 7. The germline CDR1 and CDR2 sequences are SEHNR and FQNEAQ (reference sequence). This CDR3 reads CASSSGQGAGQPQHF. Here the CDR3 DNA reads TGTGCCAGCAGTTCCGGACAGGGGGCAGGTCAGCCCCAGCATTTT.

The chain employs TRBV5-6 and TRBJ1-2, with 7 nucleotides matching TRBD1. This CDR3 has 14 amino acids. V gave up 0 bases and J gave up 5 bases; unmatched junction bases: 4. The germline V gene has CDR1 SGHDT and CDR2 YYEEEE. CDR3 sequence (DNA): TGTGCCAGCAGCTTGGCTGGCAGGGGGTATGGCTACACCTTC. It translates to CASSLAGRGYGYTF.

The chain has TRBV7-2 and TRBJ1-1; 7 bases fit TRBD1. The CDR3 has 13 amino acids. V gave up 5 bases and J gave up 0 bases; unmatched junction bases: 0. CDR1 is SGHTA and CDR2 is FQGNSA in the germline V gene. The CDR3 here is CASSQGVNTEAFF. The CDR3 DNA reads as TGTGCCAGCAGCCAGGGGGTGAACACTGAAGCTTTCTTT.

This sequence joins TRBV6-5 and TRBJ1-5; 8 bases match TRBD1. CDR1 and CDR2 (germline): MNHEY, SVGAGI. The CDR3 totals 15 residues. After removal of 0 bases from V and 5 bases from J, the junction contained 3 bases not matched to a gene. CDR3 nucleotide sequence: TGTGCCAGCAGTTACTCGACAGGGGCGGATCAGCCCCAGCATTTT. This sequence encodes CASSYSTGADQPQHF.

This clone was counted between two and nine times. V is TRBV6-5 and J is TRBJ2-2, with 9 bases matching TRBD2. Germline CDR1 reads MNHEY; CDR2 reads SVGAGI. Losses at the gene ends were 6 bases for V and 7 bases for J; bases not matched to a gene: 9. CDR3 length: 15 residues. CDR3 DNA: TGTGCCAGCAGGAAGGCGGGAGGGGCAAGCGGGGAGCTGTTTTTT. Translation gives CASRKAGGASGELFF.

The chain has TRBV10-3 and TRBJ2-7; 10 nucleotides line up with TRBD1. The length of the CDR3 is 13 residues. V gave up 6 bases and J gave up 7 bases; unmatched junction bases: 6. Germline V CDR1 and CDR2: ENHRY, SYGVKD. CDR3 protein: CAISRQGAEEQYF. DNA for the CDR3: TGTGCCATCAGCCGACAGGGGGCGGAGGAGCAGTACTTC.

This rearrangement joins TRBV11-2 to TRBJ1-2; D is possibly TRBD1 (5 bases). The CDR3 covers 17 residues. CDR1 is SGHAT, CDR2 FQNNGV, per germline. Trimming took 8 bases from V and 6 from J, leaving 28 bases between them. CDR3 sequence (DNA): TGTGCCAGCTCAGCTATAGGCAGGGAACCTCTCCGCGATGGCTACACCTTC. The encoded protein is CASSAIGREPLRDGYTF.

Only one count was recorded for this clone. The genes are TRBV28 and TRBJ1-5; 7 bases agree with TRBD1. The V gene end was trimmed by 7 bases and the J gene end by 7 bases; junction bases not matched to a gene: 10. CDR3 length: 14 amino acids. From germline, CDR1 is MDHEN and CDR2 SYDVKM. CDR3 loop: CASTRGGPGQPQHF. The CDR3 region has the DNA TGTGCCAGCACCCGAGGGGGCCCCGGGCAGCCCCAGCATTTT.

V is TRBV21-1 and J is TRBJ2-2; no DNA check was done on the table's D call, TRBD1. TRBV21-1 is an annotated pseudogene. The CDR3 is made up of 16 amino acids. CDR3 nucleotide sequence: TGTGCCAGCAGCAAACCGGACAGGGGGCGGGCCGGGGAGCTGTTTTTT. This translates into CASSKPDRGRAGELFF.

This clone was detected only a few times. This rearrangement joins TRBV7-9 to TRBJ1-1; D unclear. The germline V gene encodes CDR1 SEHNR and CDR2 FQNEAQ (reference sequence). The CDR3 spans 12 residues. Deletions cut 2 bases from V and 8 bases from J, with 9 bases between. Written as DNA, the CDR3 is TGTGCCAGCAGCTTAACCGGAGGGGAAGCTTTCTTT. Translated, it gives CASSLTGGEAFF.

This chain connects TRBV9 to TRBJ2-5; tentative D call: TRBD2 (5 bases). Germline V gives CDR1 SGDLS, CDR2 YYNGEE. This CDR3 has 14 amino acids. The V and J ends lost 4 bases and 5 bases respectively, with 15 bases between them. The CDR3: CASSPPKPGETQYF. CDR3 in DNA: TGTGCCAGCAGCCCACCTAAGCCGGGGGAGACCCAGTACTTC.

This CDR3 is CASSYSGALYNSPLHF. The CDR3 DNA sequence: TGTGCCAGCAGTTACTCTGGGGCCCTATATAATTCACCCCTCCACTTT. This sequence joins TRBV6-6 and TRBJ1-6; the D gene is possibly TRBD1 (5 bases). Trimming took 0 bases from V and 4 from J, leaving 10 bases between them. Germline V gene lookup returns CDR1 MNHNY and CDR2 SVGAGI (reference sequence). CDR3 length equals 16 residues.

The chain couples TRBV11-2 to TRBJ2-7, with TRBD2 matching 10 bases. CDR3 length: 15 amino acids. V was pared by 6 bases and J by 3 bases, with 8 bases of the junction left unmatched. The germline CDR1 and CDR2 sequences are SGHAT and FQNNGV. CDR3 in amino acids: CASRTPGTSVYEQYF. In DNA form, the CDR3 reads TGTGCCAGCAGAACCCCCGGGACTAGCGTCTACGAGCAGTACTTC.

The gene calls are TRBV15 and TRBJ2-7; unclear D gene. This CDR3 comprises 14 residues. Germline V gene data show CDR1 as LNHNV and CDR2 as YYDKDF (reference sequence). V was cut by 1 base and J by 3 bases, with 10 bases left in between. The CDR3 nucleotides are TGTGCCACCAGCAGAGCCCCCAAGAGCTACGAGCAGTACTTC. This sequence encodes CATSRAPKSYEQYF.

Only a few counts were recorded for this clone. The CDR3 sequence is CASSFRTENTEAFF. The DNA for the CDR3 is TGTGCCAGCAGCTTTAGGACAGAGAACACTGAAGCTTTCTTT. The chain recombines TRBV7-2 with TRBJ1-1, with a weak D call TRBD1 (6 bases). Germline V CDR1 and CDR2: SGHTA, FQGNSA. CDR3 size: 14 residues. V lost 3 bases and J lost 1, with 9 bases in between.

This clone has only one observation. This chain uses TRBV5-4 with TRBJ1-3; D is perhaps TRBD1 (5 bases). The CDR3 totals 15 residues. Between the trimmed V and J ends, which lost 9 bases and 0 bases, there was a span of 16 bases. CDR1 and CDR2 from the germline V gene are SGHNT and YYREEE (reference sequence). CDR3 coding DNA: TGTGCCATCACCCAGGACGGGGGCTCTGGAAACACCATATATTTT. It codes for CAITQDGGSGNTIYF.

The rearrangement links TRBV7-2 to TRBJ2-3; D is unclear. The germline gives CDR1 SGHTA, CDR2 FQGNSA. The ends were cut back, 4 bases at V and 9 bases at J, with 8 bases in the middle. The CDR3 covers 11 residues. In DNA, the CDR3 is TGTGCCAGCAGCTCTAGTTGGACGCAGTATTTT. Translation gives CASSSSWTQYF.

The V call is TRBV18, the J call TRBJ1-1; possible D gene TRBD1, 5 bases. Between the trimmed V and J ends, which lost 5 bases and 1 base, there was a span of 8 bases. CDR3 size: 13 residues. The V gene's germline CDR1 is KGHSH and CDR2 LQKENI. The CDR3 is CASSGGENTEAFF. DNA of the CDR3: TGTGCCAGCTCAGGGGGGGAGAACACTGAAGCTTTCTTT.

This clone was seen a single time. CDR3 sequence (DNA): TGTGCCAGCTCACCTACCGGGACATCCGAGAACGAGCAGTACTTC. It translates to CASSPTGTSENEQYF. The V call is TRBV18, the J call TRBJ2-7; D might be TRBD1 (6 bases). Per germline, CDR1 KGHSH and CDR2 LQKENI. This CDR3 has 15 residues. V was trimmed by 3 bases and J by 5 bases, leaving 17 bases between them.

This chain links TRBV30 with TRBJ1-6, with 9 bases aligning to TRBD1. Germline assignment: CDR1 GTSNPN and CDR2 SVGIG (reference sequence). The CDR3 covers 18 residues. After removal of 1 base from V and 1 base from J, the junction contained 8 bases not matched to a gene. The chain's CDR3 is CAWSATGGRRSYNSPLHF. The CDR3 region has the DNA TGTGCCTGGAGTGCTACAGGGGGCAGGAGGTCCTATAATTCACCCCTCCACTTT.

The V gene is TRBV29-1, the J gene TRBJ2-1; 12 bases align to TRBD2. Trimming cost V 4 bases and J 0 bases; bases outside gene matches: 4. The CDR3 is 16 amino acids. Germline assignment: CDR1 SQVTM and CDR2 ANQGSEA. The CDR3 region has the DNA TGCAGCGTTGGTACTAGCGGGAGGCACTCCTACAATGAGCAGTTCTTC. Translating gives CSVGTSGRHSYNEQFF.

This rearrangement joins TRBV15 to TRBJ2-7, with 11 bases aligning to TRBD2. The CDR3 extends over 16 amino acids. The J segment lost 4 bases and the V segment lost 3 bases, leaving 8 bases of the junction unmatched. Germline V gives CDR1 LNHNV, CDR2 YYDKDF (reference sequence). As DNA, the CDR3 is TGTGCCACCAGCAGGAATTTAGCGGGAGGGGGTTACGAGCAGTACTTC. It specifies CATSRNLAGGGYEQYF.

The chain combines TRBV2 with TRBJ2-5; D is possibly TRBD1 (5 bases). Germline V gene data show CDR1 as SNHLY and CDR2 as FYNNEI. This CDR3 is built from 14 residues. Trimming shortened V by 4 bases and J by 0 bases, and 9 bases separated the two germline ends. CDR3 sequence reads: CASSGQGYQETQYF. The CDR3 nucleotides are TGTGCCAGCAGTGGTCAGGGCTACCAAGAGACCCAGTACTTC.

The J gene is TRBJ1-5, the V gene TRBV6-5; TRBD1 matches at 8 bases. V dropped 6 bases and J dropped 6; count of bases not matched to a gene: 4. CDR1 and CDR2 from the germline V gene are MNHEY and SVGAGI. The CDR3 extends over 13 amino acids. CDR3: CASRQGVLQPQHF. In DNA form, the CDR3 reads TGTGCCAGCAGACAGGGGGTTCTTCAGCCCCAGCATTTT.

CDR3 sequence reads: CASSLDSGELFF. CDR3 coding DNA: TGCGCCAGCAGCTTGGACAGCGGGGAGCTGTTTTTT. The chain recombines TRBV5-1 with TRBJ2-2; D is unresolved. The germline gives CDR1 SGHRS, CDR2 YFSETQ. V dropped 0 bases and J dropped 7 bases, with 4 bases sitting between them. This CDR3 is 12 amino acids long.